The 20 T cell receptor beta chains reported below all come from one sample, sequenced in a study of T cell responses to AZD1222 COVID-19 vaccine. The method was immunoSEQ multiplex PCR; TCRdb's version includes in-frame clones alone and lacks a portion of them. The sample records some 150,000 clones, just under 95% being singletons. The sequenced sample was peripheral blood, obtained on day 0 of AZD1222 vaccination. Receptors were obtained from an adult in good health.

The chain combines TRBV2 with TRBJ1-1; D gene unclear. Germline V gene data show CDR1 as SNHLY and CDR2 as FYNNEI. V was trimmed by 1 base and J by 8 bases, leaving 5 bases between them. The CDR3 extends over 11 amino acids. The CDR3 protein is CASSEETEAFF. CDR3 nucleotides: TGTGCCAGCAGTGAAGAGACAGAAGCTTTCTTT.

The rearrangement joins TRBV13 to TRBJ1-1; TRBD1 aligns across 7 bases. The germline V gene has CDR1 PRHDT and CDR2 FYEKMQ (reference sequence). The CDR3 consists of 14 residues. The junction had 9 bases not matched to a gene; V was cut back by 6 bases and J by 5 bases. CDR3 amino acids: CASSLGRGYTEAFF. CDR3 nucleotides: TGTGCCAGCAGTTTGGGCAGGGGGTATACTGAAGCTTTCTTT.

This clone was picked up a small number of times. DNA for the CDR3: TGTGCCAGCACCCGTGAGCGGCGGCCTAATTCACCCCTCCACTTT. Protein: CASTRERRPNSPLHF. J is TRBJ1-6 and V is TRBV6-5; D remains unclear. Trimming took 7 bases from V and 6 from J, leaving 16 bases between them. The CDR3 has 15 amino acids. The germline V gene encodes CDR1 MNHEY and CDR2 SVGAGI.

The CDR3 DNA reads TGTGCCAGCAGCTCCGGGACAGCCACCTACGAGCAGTACTTC. Residues: CASSSGTATYEQYF. This chain uses TRBV7-2 with TRBJ2-7; 7 nucleotides line up with TRBD1. Per germline, CDR1 SGHTA and CDR2 FQGNSA. The V segment lost 4 bases and the J segment 2 bases; nucleotides outside the gene matches: 5. The CDR3 has 14 amino acids.

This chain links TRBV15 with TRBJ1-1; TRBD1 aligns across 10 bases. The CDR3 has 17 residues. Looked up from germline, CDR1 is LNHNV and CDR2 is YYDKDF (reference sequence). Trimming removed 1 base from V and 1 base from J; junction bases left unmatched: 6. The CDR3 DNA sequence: TGTGCCACCAGCAGAGGGGGACAGGGGAGCGGGAACACTGAAGCTTTCTTT. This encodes CATSRGGQGSGNTEAFF.

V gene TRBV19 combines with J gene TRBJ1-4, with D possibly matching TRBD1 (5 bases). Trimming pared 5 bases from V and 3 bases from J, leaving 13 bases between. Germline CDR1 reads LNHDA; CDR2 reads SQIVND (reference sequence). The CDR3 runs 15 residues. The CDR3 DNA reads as TGTGCCAGTAGTGCCCCTGGGACTGCTAATGAAAAACTGTTTTTT. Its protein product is CASSAPGTANEKLFF.

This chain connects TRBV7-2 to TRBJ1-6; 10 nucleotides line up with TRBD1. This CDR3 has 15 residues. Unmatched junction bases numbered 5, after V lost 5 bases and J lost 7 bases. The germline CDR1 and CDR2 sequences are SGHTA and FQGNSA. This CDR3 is CASSARDRGNSPLHF. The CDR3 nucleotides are TGTGCCAGCAGCGCCCGGGACAGGGGAAATTCACCCCTCCACTTT.

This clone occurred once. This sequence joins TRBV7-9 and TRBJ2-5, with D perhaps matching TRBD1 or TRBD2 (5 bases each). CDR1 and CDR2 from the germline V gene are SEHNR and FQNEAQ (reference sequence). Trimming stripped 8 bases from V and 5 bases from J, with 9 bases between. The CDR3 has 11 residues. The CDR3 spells CASEGMETQYF. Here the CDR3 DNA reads TGTGCCAGCGAGGGGATGGAGACCCAGTACTTC.

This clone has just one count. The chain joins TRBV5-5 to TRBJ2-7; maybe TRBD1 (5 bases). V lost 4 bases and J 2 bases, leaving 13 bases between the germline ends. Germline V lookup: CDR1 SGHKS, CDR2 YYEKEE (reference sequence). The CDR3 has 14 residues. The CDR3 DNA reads TGTGCCAGCAGCCCACCCGCCAGGGCCTACGAGCAGTACTTC. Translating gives CASSPPARAYEQYF.

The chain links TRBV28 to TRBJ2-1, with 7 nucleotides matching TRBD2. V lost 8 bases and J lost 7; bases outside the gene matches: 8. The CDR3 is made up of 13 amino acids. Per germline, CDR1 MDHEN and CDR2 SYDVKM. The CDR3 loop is CASSTSPRNEQFF. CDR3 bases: TGTGCCAGCTCGACTAGCCCACGGAATGAGCAGTTCTTC.

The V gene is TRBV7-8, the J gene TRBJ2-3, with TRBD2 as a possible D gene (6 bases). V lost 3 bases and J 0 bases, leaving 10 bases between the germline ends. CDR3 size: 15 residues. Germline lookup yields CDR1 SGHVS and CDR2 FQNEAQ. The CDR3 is CASSFGGLSTDTQYF. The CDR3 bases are TGTGCCAGCAGCTTCGGAGGACTAAGCACAGATACGCAGTATTTT.

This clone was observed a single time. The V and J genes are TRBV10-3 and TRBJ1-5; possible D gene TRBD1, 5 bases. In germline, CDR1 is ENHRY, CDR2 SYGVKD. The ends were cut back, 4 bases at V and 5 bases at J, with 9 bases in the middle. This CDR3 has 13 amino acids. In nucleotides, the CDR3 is TGTGCCATCAGTGCCGGCAGGGATCAGCCCCAGCATTTT. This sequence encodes CAISAGRDQPQHF.

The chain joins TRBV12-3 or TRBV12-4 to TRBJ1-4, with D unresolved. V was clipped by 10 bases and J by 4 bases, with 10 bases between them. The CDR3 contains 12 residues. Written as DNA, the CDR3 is TGTGCCACCGGACGCCTTAATGAAAAACTGTTTTTT. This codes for CATGRLNEKLFF.

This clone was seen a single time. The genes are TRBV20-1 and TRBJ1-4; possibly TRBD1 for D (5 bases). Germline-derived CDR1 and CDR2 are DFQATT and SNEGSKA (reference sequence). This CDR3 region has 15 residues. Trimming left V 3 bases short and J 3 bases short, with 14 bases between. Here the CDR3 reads CSASGPATANEKLFF. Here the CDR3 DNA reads TGCAGTGCTAGTGGCCCTGCGACAGCTAATGAAAAACTGTTTTTT.

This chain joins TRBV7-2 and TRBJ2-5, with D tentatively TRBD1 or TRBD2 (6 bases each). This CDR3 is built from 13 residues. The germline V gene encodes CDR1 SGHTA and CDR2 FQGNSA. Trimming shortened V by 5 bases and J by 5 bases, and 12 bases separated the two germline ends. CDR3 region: CASSPGAGETQYF. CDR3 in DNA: TGTGCCAGCAGCCCGGGGGCCGGGGAGACCCAGTACTTC.

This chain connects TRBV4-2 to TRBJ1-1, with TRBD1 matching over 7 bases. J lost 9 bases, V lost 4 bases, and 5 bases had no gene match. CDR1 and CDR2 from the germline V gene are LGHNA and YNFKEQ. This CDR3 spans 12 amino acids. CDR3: CASSLGTDKAFF. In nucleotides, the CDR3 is TGTGCCAGCAGCCTAGGGACAGATAAAGCTTTCTTT.

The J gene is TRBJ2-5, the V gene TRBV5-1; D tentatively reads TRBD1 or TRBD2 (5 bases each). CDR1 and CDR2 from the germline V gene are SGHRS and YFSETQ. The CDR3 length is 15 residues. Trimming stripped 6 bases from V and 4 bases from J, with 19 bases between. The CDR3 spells CASIGGGTATETQYF. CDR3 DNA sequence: TGCGCCAGCATTGGGGGTGGGACCGCCACAGAGACCCAGTACTTC.

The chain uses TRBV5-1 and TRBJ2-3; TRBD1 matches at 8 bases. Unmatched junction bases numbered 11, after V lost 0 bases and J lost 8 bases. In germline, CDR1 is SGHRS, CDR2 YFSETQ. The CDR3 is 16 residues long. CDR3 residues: CASSLAGTGNIGTQYF. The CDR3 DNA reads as TGCGCCAGCAGCTTGGCAGGGACAGGTAACATTGGTACGCAGTATTTT.

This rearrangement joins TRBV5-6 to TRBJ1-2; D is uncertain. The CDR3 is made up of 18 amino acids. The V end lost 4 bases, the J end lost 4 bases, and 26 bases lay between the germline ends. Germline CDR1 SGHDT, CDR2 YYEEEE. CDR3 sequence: CASSLKQLIATGAYGYTF. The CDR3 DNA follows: TGTGCCAGCAGCCTAAAACAACTAATCGCCACGGGAGCCTATGGCTACACCTTC.

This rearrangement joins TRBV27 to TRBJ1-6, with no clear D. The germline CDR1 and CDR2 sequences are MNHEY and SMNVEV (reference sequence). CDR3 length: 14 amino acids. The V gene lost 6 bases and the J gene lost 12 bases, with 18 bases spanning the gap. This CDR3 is CASSYAPLTLPLHF. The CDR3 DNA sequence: TGTGCCAGCAGCTACGCCCCCCTGACCCTACCCCTCCACTTT.